This T cell receptor beta chain was documented in a study of blood T cell repertoires in COVID-19. The wider study: Researchers got acute and convalescent COVID-19 samples from the United States, Italy and Spain. Nucleic acid was either cDNA or gDNA, and it came from T cells, B-cell-depleted T cells, or PBMCs.

CDR3 length equals 16 residues. With V trimmed by 6 bases and J by 4 bases, 11 bases remained unmatched. Germline V gene sequence: CDR1 LNHDA, CDR2 SQIVND (reference sequence). Original analysis: The assay estimated nucleated cells by amplifying reference gene primers. Profiled with immunoSEQ multiplex PCR; TCRdb holds only in-frame clones, not every one. V and J calls and clone size come straight from that table; D and trimming were deduced from the DNA. Here the sample spans approximately 22,000 clones, 75% to 90% being singletons. Sequences were obtained from peripheral blood. J is TRBJ2-7 and V is TRBV19, with 11 bases lining up with TRBD2. This clonotype was obtained from a human donor in a cohort sampled during active COVID-19. The CDR3 region is CASRSSGRALGYEQYF. The DNA of the CDR3 is TGTGCCAGTAGAAGTAGCGGGAGGGCCCTCGGGTACGAGCAGTACTTC. Full variable domain (outside the CDR3, taken from reference TRBV19 and TRBJ2-7): DGGITQSPKYLFRKEGQNVTLSCEQNLNHDAMYWYRQDPGQGLRLIYYSQIVNDFQKGDIAEGYSVSREKKESFPLTVTSAQKNPTAFYLCASRSSGRALGYEQYFGPGTRLTVT.